The next 32 T cell receptor beta chains were all read from a single sample in a study of blood T cell repertoires in COVID-19. Sequencing was performed with immunoSEQ multiplex PCR; in TCRdb, only in-frame clones are kept and a portion is missing. This sample yields roughly 53,000 clones, of which over 75% are seen a single time; 8.4% belongs to the top ten. What was sequenced was peripheral blood. All receptors derive from a woman aged 40 to 49 with active COVID-19.

This chain joins TRBV6-6 and TRBJ2-1; 10 nucleotides agree with TRBD2. Germline V CDR1 and CDR2: MNHNY, SVGAGI (reference sequence). Trimming took 7 bases from V and 3 from J; bases not matched to a gene: 9. There are 16 residues in the CDR3. CDR3 DNA sequence: TGTGCCAGCATCCAAAGCGGGGGGGCTTTCTACAATGAGCAGTTCTTC. Translating it yields CASIQSGGAFYNEQFF.

This clone was counted a single time. V usage is TRBV6-6 and J usage is TRBJ2-7; 10 positions agree with TRBD1. The junction had 8 bases not matched to a gene; V was cut back by 6 bases and J by 3 bases. Germline V gene lookup returns CDR1 MNHNY and CDR2 SVGAGI (reference sequence). This CDR3 comprises 15 residues. Here the CDR3 reads CASSQHRDRGYEQYF. The CDR3 bases are TGTGCCAGCAGCCAACACCGGGACAGGGGCTACGAGCAGTACTTC.

The gene calls are TRBV2 and TRBJ1-1; no definite D call. CDR1 is SNHLY, CDR2 FYNNEI, per germline. The CDR3 loop spans 13 amino acids. V lost 3 bases and J 1 base, leaving 6 bases between the germline ends. For the CDR3, the DNA is TGTGCCAGCAGTGACAGGCCGAACACTGAAGCTTTCTTT. Amino acid sequence: CASSDRPNTEAFF.

The rearrangement joins TRBV24-1 to TRBJ2-2; 10 bases line up with TRBD1. Germline V gene lookup returns CDR1 KGHDR and CDR2 SFDVKD. The junction had 5 bases not matched to a gene; V was cut back by 4 bases and J by 7 bases. This CDR3 spans 15 amino acids. CDR3 in amino acids: CATSEGTGDIGELFF. CDR3 DNA: TGTGCCACCAGTGAGGGGACAGGGGATATCGGGGAGCTGTTTTTT.

The V call is TRBV5-1, the J call TRBJ2-3, with TRBD2 as a possible D gene (6 bases). This CDR3 is built from 14 residues. From germline, CDR1 is SGHRS and CDR2 YFSETQ. Trimming took 5 bases from V and 2 from J, leaving 12 bases between them. This chain's CDR3 is CASRPGEITDTQYF. CDR3 DNA: TGCGCCAGCAGGCCGGGGGAGATCACAGATACGCAGTATTTT.

The chain couples TRBV18 to TRBJ2-7, with TRBD1 matching 10 bases. Germline V gene lookup returns CDR1 KGHSH and CDR2 LQKENI. Trimming cost V 3 bases and J 0 bases; bases outside gene matches: 2. The length of the CDR3 is 15 residues. The DNA for the CDR3 is TGTGCCAGCTCACCGGGACAGGGGAGCTCCTACGAGCAGTACTTC. This codes for CASSPGQGSSYEQYF.

Details on this clone: Other DNA sequences in the sample encode the same CDR3. This sequence joins TRBV7-2 and TRBJ2-7, with 8 nucleotides matching TRBD2. The CDR3 runs 15 residues. V gave up 5 bases and J gave up 3 bases; unmatched junction bases: 9. The germline V gene has CDR1 SGHTA and CDR2 FQGNSA. CDR3 nucleotides: TGTGCCAGCAGCGGTCGGGGGGGAGGGAACTACGAGCAGTACTTC. It translates to CASSGRGGGNYEQYF. The full variable domain, with the rest looked up from reference TRBV7-2 and TRBJ2-7, is GAGVSQSPSNKVTEKGKDVELRCDPISGHTALYWYRQSLGQGLEFLIYFQGNSAPDKSGLPSDRFSAERTGGSVSTLTIQRTQQEDSAVYLCASSGRGGGNYEQYFGPGTRLTVT.

The V gene is TRBV3-1 (or the pseudogene TRBV3-2), the J gene TRBJ2-1, with D possibly TRBD1 on 5 matching bases. CDR1 and CDR2 (germline): LGHDT, YNNKEL (reference sequence). The CDR3 runs to 13 residues. Trimming pared 1 base from V and 10 bases from J, leaving 11 bases between. The CDR3: CASSQVQAGEQFF. CDR3 coding DNA: TGTGCCAGCAGCCAAGTTCAAGCAGGGGAGCAGTTCTTC.

The chain employs TRBV19 and TRBJ2-7; D possibly corresponds to TRBD1 (5 bases). The CDR3 spans 15 residues. Between the trimmed V and J ends, which lost 3 bases and 2 bases, there was a span of 14 bases. The V gene's germline CDR1 is LNHDA and CDR2 SQIVND (reference sequence). The CDR3 DNA follows: TGTGCCAGTAGTATTAGCCAGGGCCCGACCTACGAGCAGTACTTC. Translating gives CASSISQGPTYEQYF.

J is TRBJ1-5 and V is TRBV7-8, with D uncertain. The length of the CDR3 is 13 residues. With 1 base removed from V and 3 bases from J, the gap between germline ends came to 4 bases. Germline V gives CDR1 SGHVS, CDR2 FQNEAQ. CDR3 loop: CASSLDFNQPQHF. As DNA, the CDR3 is TGTGCCAGCAGCTTAGACTTCAATCAGCCCCAGCATTTT.

This clone was seen more than once but under ten times. The genes are TRBV4-2 and TRBJ1-1; 8 bases map to TRBD1. Germline values: CDR1 LGHNA, CDR2 YNFKEQ. This CDR3 spans 14 amino acids. The ends lost 2 bases at V and 6 bases at J; junction bases unmatched: 5. The CDR3 region has the DNA TGTGCCAGCAGCCAAACAGAGGACAGGGCTGAAGCTTTCTTT. This encodes CASSQTEDRAEAFF.

This clone has just one count. The chain joins TRBV5-1 to TRBJ2-1; 7 nucleotides match TRBD2. The CDR3 loop spans 14 amino acids. Germline V gene data show CDR1 as SGHRS and CDR2 as YFSETQ. Trimming cost V 5 bases and J 7 bases; bases outside gene matches: 9. The CDR3 loop is CASRLAGSGNEQFF. As DNA, the CDR3 is TGCGCCAGCAGATTAGCGGGCTCTGGGAATGAGCAGTTCTTC.

V usage is TRBV7-2 and J usage is TRBJ2-7, with D possibly being TRBD2 (7 bases). From germline, CDR1 is SGHTA and CDR2 FQGNSA. This CDR3 has 16 amino acids. Trimming pared 6 bases from V and 8 bases from J, leaving 26 bases between. The CDR3 region has the DNA TGTGCCAGCAGTCGGTCTAGTGGGGGGGCCTACGAGCAGCAGTACTTC. Protein product: CASSRSSGGAYEQQYF. Using reference TRBV7-2 and TRBJ2-7 for the parts outside the CDR3, the full variable domain is GAGVSQSPSNKVTEKGKDVELRCDPISGHTALYWYRQSLGQGLEFLIYFQGNSAPDKSGLPSDRFSAERTGGSVSTLTIQRTQQEDSAVYLCASSRSSGGAYEQQYFGPGTRLTVT.

The chain has TRBV11-3 and TRBJ2-1, with D unresolved. V lost 1 base, J lost 2 bases, and 6 bases lay in between. The CDR3 is made up of 14 amino acids. CDR1 is SGHNT and CDR2 is YENEEA in the germline V gene. This CDR3 reads CASSLALAYNEQFF. The CDR3 nucleotides are TGTGCCAGCAGCTTAGCCCTAGCCTACAATGAGCAGTTCTTC. The whole variable domain, filled in from reference TRBV11-3 and TRBJ2-1, reads EAGVVQSPRYKIIEKKQPVAFWCNPISGHNTLYWYLQNLGQGPELLIRYENEEAVDDSQLPKDRFSAERLKGVDSTLKIQPAELGDSAVYLCASSLALAYNEQFFGPGTRLTVL.

The rearrangement joins TRBV6-5 to TRBJ1-2; the match to TRBD1 covers 7 bases. This CDR3 is 13 amino acids long. V dropped 11 bases and J dropped 4; count of bases not matched to a gene: 10. Per germline, CDR1 MNHEY and CDR2 SVGAGI. In DNA, the CDR3 is TGTGCCGGCCGGGACAGTCCTTTCTATGGCTACACCTTC. Amino acid sequence: CAGRDSPFYGYTF.

The rearrangement links TRBV24-1 to TRBJ1-1, with D possibly TRBD1 on 5 matching bases. V was shortened by 7 bases and J by 5 bases, with 16 bases between the two germline ends. The CDR3 is 14 amino acids. CDR1 and CDR2 from the germline V gene are KGHDR and SFDVKD. In DNA form, the CDR3 reads TGTGCCACCAGGGGGCGCGGTTTGAGGACTGAAGCTTTCTTT. Residues: CATRGRGLRTEAFF.

This chain uses TRBV19 with TRBJ1-1, with 11 bases identical to TRBD1. Germline V gives CDR1 LNHDA, CDR2 SQIVND (reference sequence). CDR3 length: 15 residues. V lost 6 bases to trimming and J lost 7 bases; unmatched junction nucleotides: 10. The CDR3 bases are TGTGCCAGTAGGTGGACAGGGGGCCCTCCCGGTGAAGCTTTCTTT. Translated: CASRWTGGPPGEAFF.

The gene calls are TRBV5-1 and TRBJ2-1; TRBD1 agrees at 7 bases. Germline CDR1 reads SGHRS; CDR2 reads YFSETQ. This CDR3 has 16 residues. Trimming cost V 0 bases and J 0 bases; bases outside gene matches: 3. CDR3 sequence reads: CASSLARGSSYNEQFF. The CDR3, as DNA: TGCGCCAGCAGCTTGGCCAGGGGGAGCTCCTACAATGAGCAGTTCTTC.

The genes are TRBV6-5 and TRBJ1-1; D call uncertain. The germline CDR1 and CDR2 sequences are MNHEY and SVGAGI. The V end was cut by 2 bases, the J end by 3 bases, with 7 bases between. The CDR3 totals 13 residues. CDR3 in amino acids: CASSYRGYTEAFF. In DNA, the CDR3 is TGTGCCAGCAGTTACCGGGGTTACACTGAAGCTTTCTTT.

The chain has TRBV3-1 (or the pseudogene TRBV3-2) and TRBJ2-7, with 7 bases fitting TRBD2. V trimming: 4 bases; J trimming: 8 bases; junction bases outside the gene matches: 14. Germline values: CDR1 LGHDT, CDR2 YNNKEL (reference sequence). The CDR3 has 15 residues. The CDR3 bases are TGTGCCAGCAGCCGTAGTCTGTGGGGGGGTATCCAGCAGTACTTC. Amino acids: CASSRSLWGGIQQYF.

The chain couples TRBV12-5 to TRBJ2-5; 7 nucleotides agree with TRBD1. Trimming at V came to 6 bases and at J to 5 bases, leaving 9 bases not matched to a gene. CDR3 length equals 14 residues. Germline CDR1 LGHNT, CDR2 FRNRAP. CDR3 protein: CASGRTGNWETQYF. As DNA, the CDR3 is TGTGCTAGTGGACGGACAGGAAATTGGGAGACCCAGTACTTC.

CDR3 region: CASSQQGDKQYF. As DNA, the CDR3 is TGTGCCAGCAGCCAACAGGGGGACAAGCAGTACTTC. The chain joins TRBV6-2 or TRBV6-3 to TRBJ2-7; TRBD1 agrees at 8 bases. Germline-derived CDR1 and CDR2 are MNHEY and SVGEGT. The CDR3 length is 12 residues. J was trimmed by 8 bases and V by 6 bases; bases with no gene match: 6.

The chain couples TRBV7-2 to TRBJ1-3; possibly TRBD1 for D (5 bases). The CDR3 length is 17 residues. Germline V gene sequence: CDR1 SGHTA, CDR2 FQGNSA. Trimming shortened V by 1 base and J by 2 bases, and 15 bases separated the two germline ends. For the CDR3, the DNA is TGTGCCAGCAGCTTAGTAGGGGCAGGGAATGCTGGAAACACCATATATTTT. Translating it yields CASSLVGAGNAGNTIYF.

The rearrangement uses TRBV7-9 and TRBJ2-2; 11 bases are a match to TRBD2. The length of the CDR3 is 15 residues. Germline assignment: CDR1 SEHNR and CDR2 FQNEAQ (reference sequence). V shed 6 bases, J shed 3 bases, and the junction held 3 bases outside the gene matches. CDR3 in DNA: TGTGCCAGCAGACGTAGCGGGGGGGACACCGGGGAGCTGTTTTTT. Its protein is CASRRSGGDTGELFF.

The chain uses TRBV7-8 and TRBJ2-2; D unclear. Germline CDR1 reads SGHVS; CDR2 reads FQNEAQ. With 1 base removed from V and 8 bases from J, the gap between germline ends came to 5 bases. The CDR3 consists of 12 residues. The CDR3 sequence: CASSLVSGELFF. For the CDR3, the DNA is TGTGCCAGCAGCTTAGTCAGTGGGGAGCTGTTTTTT.

The genes are TRBV11-3 and TRBJ2-1; D call uncertain. The germline V and J ends were trimmed by 0 bases and 0 bases, with 3 bases remaining between them. The length of the CDR3 is 14 residues. In germline, CDR1 is SGHNT, CDR2 YENEEA. The CDR3 sequence is CASSLDSSYNEQFF. The CDR3 bases are TGTGCCAGCAGCTTAGACAGCTCCTACAATGAGCAGTTCTTC.

The CDR3 protein is CASSSVRSGGSSYNEQFF. As DNA, the CDR3 is TGTGCCAGCAGCTCGGTCCGTAGCGGGGGTAGCTCCTACAATGAGCAGTTCTTC. The chain carries TRBV7-6 and TRBJ2-1; 9 bases match TRBD2. The germline CDR1 and CDR2 sequences are SGHVS and FNYEAQ. The CDR3 is 18 amino acids. The trim removed 4 bases at V and 0 bases at J, leaving 10 bases unmatched. Looking up the rest from reference TRBV7-6 and TRBJ2-1 gives the full variable domain: GAGVSQSPRYKVTKRGQDVALRCDPISGHVSLYWYRQALGQGPEFLTYFNYEAQQDKSGLPNDRFSAERPEGSISTLTIQRTEQRDSAMYRCASSSVRSGGSSYNEQFFGPGTRLTVL.

The rearrangement joins TRBV24-1 to TRBJ2-1; TRBD2 aligns across 7 bases. Losses at the gene ends were 3 bases for V and 1 base for J; bases not matched to a gene: 5. The CDR3 is 16 residues long. Germline-derived CDR1 and CDR2 are KGHDR and SFDVKD. The DNA of the CDR3 is TGTGCCACCAGTGATCGAACGGGAGGTTCCTACAATGAGCAGTTCTTC. Residues: CATSDRTGGSYNEQFF.

This sequence joins TRBV18 and TRBJ1-5; a weak D match, TRBD1 (5 bases). CDR1 and CDR2 from the germline V gene are KGHSH and LQKENI. Trimming removed 0 bases at V and 7 bases at J, with 16 bases between. This CDR3 has 16 residues. This chain's CDR3 is CASSPPSLPGGQPQHF. The CDR3 region has the DNA TGTGCCAGCTCACCACCGTCTCTCCCCGGGGGGCAGCCCCAGCATTTT.

This chain joins TRBV4-1 and TRBJ2-3; 12 bases agree with TRBD2. Germline V gene data show CDR1 as MGHRA and CDR2 as YSYEKL. The V and J ends lost 1 base and 2 bases, in that order; junction bases with no gene match: 7. This CDR3 is 18 amino acids long. The CDR3 coding sequence is TGCGCCAGCAGCCAAGGTAGGGCTAGCGGGGGGGCCACAGATACGCAGTATTTT. Its translation: CASSQGRASGGATDTQYF.

The CDR3 spells CASSRTTGGSNQPQHF. CDR3 nucleotide sequence: TGTGCCAGCAGCCGCACTACAGGGGGTAGCAATCAGCCCCAGCATTTT. The V gene is TRBV5-6, the J gene TRBJ1-5, with 8 bases identical to TRBD1. V was clipped by 4 bases and J by 0 bases; unmatched bases: 6. The CDR3 length is 16 residues. The germline V gene encodes CDR1 SGHDT and CDR2 YYEEEE.

The count of this clone is one. The CDR3 nucleotides are TGTGCCAGCAGCTTTTCTCCGGGGTTCAACGAGCAGTACTTC. Amino acid sequence: CASSFSPGFNEQYF. This chain joins TRBV5-6 and TRBJ2-7, with D possibly being TRBD2 (5 bases). Germline-derived CDR1 and CDR2 are SGHDT and YYEEEE. Between the trimmed V and J ends, which lost 2 bases and 5 bases, there was a span of 14 bases. This CDR3 spans 14 amino acids.